Following are 10 T cell receptor beta chains from one sample sequenced in a study of Graves' ophthalmopathy and Graves' hyperthyroidism. TCR beta CDR3 amplification used RNA transcripts. A first-round RT-PCR used HTBI primers, followed by a second-round multiplex PCR. Using its own MiXCR run on the multiplex PCR reads, TCRdb lists one record per CDR3 protein. In the table there are around 600,000 distinct CDR3 sequences, more than 40% of which are singletons. Sequencing was performed on peripheral blood. These receptors all stem from an adult man with Graves' ophthalmopathy.

This rearrangement joins TRBV10-3 to TRBJ1-6; 9 bases are a match to TRBD1. The CDR3 is 14 residues long. Per germline, CDR1 ENHRY and CDR2 SYGVKD. Trimming removed 4 bases from V and 8 bases from J; junction bases left unmatched: 3. The CDR3 reads CAISGGQGYSPLHF. Here the CDR3 DNA reads TGTGCCATCAGTGGGGGACAGGGATATTCACCCCTCCACTTT.

The V gene is TRBV12-3 or TRBV12-4, the J gene TRBJ2-7; a weak D match, TRBD2 (5 bases). The CDR3 has 16 amino acids. The ends were cut back, 6 bases at V and 0 bases at J, with 18 bases in the middle. The CDR3 loop is CASSRRPSGASYEQYF. The CDR3 DNA follows: TGTGCCAGCAGCCGAAGGCCCAGCGGAGCCTCCTACGAGCAGTACTTC.

The chain carries TRBV12-3 or TRBV12-4 and TRBJ1-4, with TRBD1 matching over 8 bases. The V gene end was trimmed by 3 bases and the J gene end by 11 bases; junction bases not matched to a gene: 8. The CDR3 extends over 14 amino acids. The DNA for the CDR3 is TGTGCCAGCAGTTTTGGCCAGGGGGCGCAGAAACTGTTTTTT. It encodes CASSFGQGAQKLFF.

The sample holds a few counts of this clonotype. The gene calls are TRBV7-2 and TRBJ2-2; D gene ambiguous. The CDR3 length is 16 residues. The germline V gene has CDR1 SGHTA and CDR2 FQGNSA. The ends were cut back, 4 bases at V and 4 bases at J, with 16 bases in the middle. CDR3 sequence (DNA): TGTGCCAGCAGCTCACAGCTTATCCCGATCACCGGGGAGCTGTTTTTT. Its protein product is CASSSQLIPITGELFF.

This clonotype showed up just once. This rearrangement joins TRBV6-1 to TRBJ2-2; TRBD2 agrees at 11 bases. This CDR3 contains 16 residues. Germline CDR1 reads MNHNS; CDR2 reads SASEGT. V lost 0 bases to trimming and J lost 8 bases; unmatched junction nucleotides: 5. CDR3 residues: CASSEAYTSGRGELFF. CDR3 in DNA: TGTGCCAGCAGTGAAGCTTATACTAGCGGGAGAGGGGAGCTGTTTTTT.

This clonotype was picked up many times. The CDR3 region has the DNA TGTGCCAGCAGAGGGACAGGGGTGGGTGGCTACACCTTC. Protein sequence: CASRGTGVGGYTF. The chain uses TRBV7-2 and TRBJ1-2; TRBD1 agrees at 10 bases. The junction had 5 bases not matched to a gene; V was cut back by 6 bases and J by 7 bases. This CDR3 comprises 13 residues. Germline V gene lookup returns CDR1 SGHTA and CDR2 FQGNSA.

This clonotype was seen many times. The chain links TRBV7-2 to TRBJ1-2; no definite D call. Germline CDR1 and CDR2: SGHTA and FQGNSA. Trimming shortened V by 1 base and J by 4 bases, and 10 bases separated the two germline ends. This CDR3 contains 14 residues. As DNA, the CDR3 is TGTGCCAGCAGCTTAGGGGGTACTTTCTATGGCTACACCTTC. This gives the protein CASSLGGTFYGYTF.

This clonotype was seen at least ten times. This chain joins TRBV25-1 and TRBJ1-5, with a weak D call TRBD1 (5 bases). Germline V gene data show CDR1 as MGHDK and CDR2 as SYGVNS. V was cut by 3 bases and J by 7 bases, with 13 bases left in between. The CDR3 is made up of 14 amino acids. CDR3 protein: CASSEGVGGQPQHF. CDR3 nucleotides: TGTGCCAGCAGTGAGGGGGTTGGGGGGCAGCCCCAGCATTTT.

V usage is TRBV9 and J usage is TRBJ1-4; D may be TRBD1 (6 bases). The CDR3 spans 16 residues. Germline CDR1 reads SGDLS; CDR2 reads YYNGEE. V was trimmed by 6 bases and J by 4 bases, leaving 19 bases between them. This CDR3 reads CASIKYGGRSNEKLFF. The CDR3 coding sequence is TGTGCCAGCATCAAGTACGGGGGCAGGAGTAATGAAAAACTGTTTTTT.

This clonotype was counted between two and nine times. The rearrangement joins TRBV25-1 to TRBJ2-1; D is unclear. Germline V gene lookup returns CDR1 MGHDK and CDR2 SYGVNS. The CDR3 has 13 residues. Trimming left V 6 bases short and J 7 bases short, with 13 bases between. In nucleotides, the CDR3 is TGTGCCAGCAGCTATGGGGTGTCAAATGAGCAGTTCTTC. It specifies CASSYGVSNEQFF.